These 14 T cell receptor beta chains came from one sample sequenced in a study of Ad26.COV2.S vaccination and SARS-CoV-2 variants. The method was immunoSEQ multiplex PCR; TCRdb's version includes in-frame clones alone and lacks a portion of them. The sample consists of some 370,000 clones, roughly 85% of them appearing once. Treatment given: about 20 received Ad26.COV2.S at low or high dose, single or two shots; 5 received placebo; per-sample allocation not given. Collection of samples fell on day 63 after the first vaccine or placebo injection. The specimen comprised peripheral blood, sampled in a trial of Ad26.COV2.S vaccine versus placebo. Source of these receptors: a person between 18 and 65 years old who received the Ad26.COV2.S COVID-19 vaccine or a placebo.

The J gene is TRBJ2-5, the V gene TRBV13; D is unresolved. V lost 1 base and J lost 1, with 10 bases in between. The CDR3 runs to 15 residues. Germline V gene sequence: CDR1 PRHDT, CDR2 FYEKMQ (reference sequence). CDR3 in DNA: TGTGCCAGCAGCTTAGCACCCCGGACCCAAGAGACCCAGTACTTC. Encoded protein: CASSLAPRTQETQYF. The full variable domain, in which reference TRBV13 and TRBJ2-5 provide the parts outside the CDR3, is AAGVIQSPRHLIKEKRETATLKCYPIPRHDTVYWYQQGPGQDPQFLISFYEKMQSDKGSIPDRFSAQQFSDYHSELNMSSLELGDSALYFCASSLAPRTQETQYFGPGTRLLVL.

A word on this clone: This sample also contains other DNA sequences that code for the same CDR3. This chain uses TRBV24-1 with TRBJ1-1; 7 positions match TRBD1. The CDR3 spans 15 residues. CDR1 is KGHDR and CDR2 is SFDVKD in the germline V gene. Trimming cost V 2 bases and J 1 base; bases outside gene matches: 3. The CDR3 is CATSDSRQGNTEAFF. For the CDR3, the DNA is TGTGCCACCAGTGATTCGAGACAGGGGAACACTGAAGCTTTCTTT.

The chain's CDR3 is CASSEVWTDPPYEQYF. CDR3 in DNA: TGTGCCAGCAGTGAAGTGTGGACGGACCCACCCTACGAGCAGTACTTC. The chain employs TRBV2 and TRBJ2-7; no reliable D call. Germline assignment: CDR1 SNHLY and CDR2 FYNNEI. The germline V and J ends were trimmed by 1 base and 2 bases, with 15 bases remaining between them. The CDR3 extends over 16 amino acids. Variable domain in full (rest from reference TRBV2 and TRBJ2-7): EPEVTQTPSHQVTQMGQEVILRCVPISNHLYFYWYRQILGQKVEFLVSFYNNEISEKSEIFDDQFSVERPDGSNFTLKIRSTKLEDSAMYFCASSEVWTDPPYEQYFGPGTRLTVT.

The chain uses TRBV3-1 (or the pseudogene TRBV3-2) and TRBJ2-7, with 14 bases identical to TRBD2. The CDR3 has 15 amino acids. With 6 bases clipped from V and 3 bases from J, the junction kept 4 bases outside the gene matches. Germline V gene data show CDR1 as LGHDT and CDR2 as YNNKEL (reference sequence). CDR3 sequence (DNA): TGTGCCAGCAGTTTCGGACTAGCGGGAGGCTACGAGCAGTACTTC. Translating gives CASSFGLAGGYEQYF.

The rearrangement uses TRBV13 and TRBJ2-7; D gene ambiguous. CDR1 and CDR2 (germline): PRHDT, FYEKMQ (reference sequence). The length of the CDR3 is 13 residues. Deletions cut 0 bases from V and 6 bases from J, with 9 bases between. The CDR3 DNA is TGTGCCAGCAGCTTAGGAGGGAACGCCGAGCAGTACTTC. This gives the protein CASSLGGNAEQYF.

This chain connects TRBV19 to TRBJ2-2; 8 bases agree with TRBD2. The CDR3 has 16 amino acids. Germline V gene data show CDR1 as LNHDA and CDR2 as SQIVND (reference sequence). Germline trimming cut 6 bases from V and 4 bases from J; bases unmatched to any gene: 10. CDR3 nucleotides: TGTGCCAGTAGATCCAGCGGGGGTCACTTCACCGGGGAGCTGTTTTTT. As protein: CASRSSGGHFTGELFF.

The chain combines TRBV4-2 with TRBJ2-7, with no clear D. CDR1 and CDR2 from the germline V gene are LGHNA and YNFKEQ. This CDR3 spans 12 amino acids. V lost 0 bases and J 10 bases, leaving 10 bases between the germline ends. CDR3 amino acids: CASSQETSEQYF. The CDR3 DNA is TGTGCCAGCAGCCAAGAGACCAGTGAACAGTACTTC.

V is TRBV5-5 and J is TRBJ1-5, with D hard to call. The CDR3 is made up of 14 amino acids. The germline CDR1 and CDR2 sequences are SGHKS and YYEKEE (reference sequence). V was shortened by 0 bases and J by 0 bases, with 4 bases between the two germline ends. For the CDR3, the DNA is TGTGCCAGCAGCTTGGAGGGTAGCAATCAGCCCCAGCATTTT. Amino acid sequence: CASSLEGSNQPQHF.

This chain joins TRBV18 and TRBJ1-2, with no clear D. This CDR3 has 13 amino acids. V was shortened by 3 bases and J by 2 bases, with 7 bases between the two germline ends. The germline gives CDR1 KGHSH, CDR2 LQKENI. CDR3 residues: CASSPWENYGYTF. Here the CDR3 DNA reads TGTGCCAGCTCACCTTGGGAAAACTATGGCTACACCTTC.

The gene calls are TRBV10-3 and TRBJ2-7; 11 positions match TRBD2. This CDR3 has 17 amino acids. CDR1 is ENHRY and CDR2 is SYGVKD in the germline V gene. V was pared by 2 bases and J by 2 bases, with 8 bases of the junction left unmatched. CDR3 loop: CAISEPGTSGQTYEQYF. CDR3 nucleotide sequence: TGTGCCATCAGTGAGCCCGGGACTAGCGGACAGACCTACGAGCAGTACTTC.

The chain employs TRBV28 and TRBJ2-3, with 8 bases matching TRBD1. CDR1 and CDR2 (germline): MDHEN, SYDVKM. V was pared by 4 bases and J by 6 bases, with 12 bases of the junction left unmatched. The CDR3 has 16 amino acids. The CDR3, as DNA: TGTGCCAGCAGTTATATTATAGGACAGGGAGTCGATACGCAGTATTTT. Encoded protein: CASSYIIGQGVDTQYF. The full variable domain, in which reference TRBV28 and TRBJ2-3 provide the parts outside the CDR3, is DVKVTQSSRYLVKRTGEKVFLECVQDMDHENMFWYRQDPGLGLRLIYFSYDVKMKEKGDIPEGYSVSREKKERFSLILESASTNQTSMYLCASSYIIGQGVDTQYFGPGTRLTVL.

This clone was observed a single time. The rearrangement uses TRBV5-1 and TRBJ1-2; maybe TRBD1 (5 bases). CDR3 length: 14 amino acids. Germline V CDR1 and CDR2: SGHRS, YFSETQ. V lost 0 bases and J 4 bases, leaving 10 bases between the germline ends. CDR3 sequence (DNA): TGCGCCAGCAGCTTGGGGGACGGGACCTATGGCTACACCTTC. Translated: CASSLGDGTYGYTF.

This sequence joins TRBV19 and TRBJ1-1; the match to TRBD1 covers 9 bases. This CDR3 has 15 residues. The germline gives CDR1 LNHDA, CDR2 SQIVND (reference sequence). The V segment lost 4 bases and the J segment 5 bases; nucleotides outside the gene matches: 8. The CDR3 region has the DNA TGTGCCAGTAGTACTAGCGGACAGGGGCGTACTGAAGCTTTCTTT. This gives the protein CASSTSGQGRTEAFF.

This clone appeared a single time. The chain uses TRBV30 and TRBJ2-5, with a weak D call TRBD2 (6 bases). The CDR3 sequence is 13 residues long. CDR1 is GTSNPN, CDR2 SVGIG, per germline (reference sequence). Between the trimmed V and J ends, which lost 7 bases and 1 base, there was a span of 13 bases. The CDR3 bases are TGTGCCTCACATCGGGGGTCCCAAGAGACCCAGTACTTC. Its translation: CASHRGSQETQYF.